The present entry profiles one T cell receptor (beta chain) with its context. Its specificity is not known. This entry belongs to a study of cytomegalovirus exposure and HLA in healthy donors. Study-level results: According to a later analysis, TCR clusters from the first cohort tended to co-occur in the 120 or so validation repertoires. High specificity and sensitivity for cytomegalovirus status were reported for the classifier.

The donors were part of the validation cohort of 120 subjects. That cohort was separate from the first cohort, which comprised about 670 subjects. With 4 bases clipped from V and 4 bases from J, the junction kept 1 base outside the gene matches. The CDR3 contains 15 residues. Germline values: CDR1 LNHDA, CDR2 SQIVND (reference sequence). Sequenced by immunoSEQ multiplex PCR; TCRdb stores in-frame clones only, minus some. The sample contains roughly 150,000 clones, roughly 86% of which appear only once. The V gene is TRBV19, the J gene TRBJ2-3; 14 nucleotides match TRBD2. This sequence originates from a man aged 18 to 30 in good health and CMV-seropositive. The sample consisted of PBMCs. The CDR3 loop is CASSTGLAGADTQYF. The CDR3 coding sequence is TGTGCCAGTAGTACGGGACTAGCGGGAGCAGATACGCAGTATTTT.